These 30 T cell receptor beta chains were sequenced from one sample in a study of control samples from healthy donors and cancer patients. Some clones are missing from TCRdb's copy, which holds only in-frame ones; the method was immunoSEQ multiplex PCR. Of 150,000 to 200,000 clones in the sample, around 88% were seen once. Sequencing was done on a sample of blood. The source is a man younger than 35 in good health.

The table lists this clone with a count of one. J is TRBJ1-1 and V is TRBV30; 8 nucleotides agree with TRBD1. The germline gives CDR1 GTSNPN, CDR2 SVGIG (reference sequence). J was trimmed by 6 bases and V by 5 bases; bases with no gene match: 11. The length of the CDR3 is 14 residues. DNA of the CDR3: TGTGCCTGGGCCCGGACAGGGTTTCAACCTGAAGCTTTCTTT. Protein product: CAWARTGFQPEAFF.

The table lists this clone with a count of one. The J gene is TRBJ2-1, the V gene TRBV19, with D perhaps assigned TRBD1 or TRBD2 (5 bases each). Looked up from germline, CDR1 is LNHDA and CDR2 is SQIVND (reference sequence). The CDR3 is 13 residues long. V lost 9 bases and J lost 7, with 16 bases in between. The CDR3 spells CASGAGPQNEQFF. CDR3 nucleotide sequence: TGTGCCAGCGGGGCGGGCCCTCAGAATGAGCAGTTCTTC.

Concerning this clone itself: Other DNA sequences in this sample translate to the same CDR3. The chain is built from TRBV7-3 and TRBJ2-7; perhaps D is TRBD1 or TRBD2 (5 bases each). V lost 0 bases to trimming and J lost 7 bases, with 10 bases between them. The CDR3 runs 13 residues. Germline V gives CDR1 SGHTA, CDR2 FQGTGA. CDR3 in amino acids: CASSLTGVGEQYF. CDR3 DNA sequence: TGTGCCAGCAGCTTAACGGGGGTCGGAGAGCAGTACTTC.

The chain is built from TRBV9 and TRBJ2-5, with TRBD1 matching over 7 bases. The CDR3 totals 15 residues. Losses at the gene ends were 3 bases for V and 2 bases for J; bases not matched to a gene: 7. Germline CDR1 SGDLS, CDR2 YYNGEE. CDR3 sequence reads: CASSATGQLQETQYF. In DNA, the CDR3 is TGTGCCAGCAGCGCGACGGGACAGTTACAAGAGACCCAGTACTTC.

V and J are TRBV4-3 and TRBJ1-1, with D perhaps matching TRBD1 (6 bases). The CDR3 has 18 residues. Germline V lookup: CDR1 LGHNA, CDR2 YSLEER. The V and J ends lost 0 bases and 8 bases respectively, with 25 bases between them. CDR3 nucleotide sequence: TGCGCCAGCAGCCAAGATCCCGGGGGGGCTGAGACAGCGCACGAAGCTTTCTTT. The encoded protein is CASSQDPGGAETAHEAFF.

The genes are TRBV7-3 and TRBJ2-7; the match to TRBD1 covers 10 bases. The CDR3 is 14 amino acids. The germline CDR1 and CDR2 sequences are SGHTA and FQGTGA. Trimming removed 3 bases from V and 3 bases from J; junction bases left unmatched: 2. Written as DNA, the CDR3 is TGTGCCAGCAGCTTGACAGGGGGCGACTACGAGCAGTACTTC. The encoded protein is CASSLTGGDYEQYF.

V usage is TRBV11-2 and J usage is TRBJ2-1; 7 nucleotides agree with TRBD2. V shed 3 bases, J shed 4 bases, and the junction held 6 bases outside the gene matches. This CDR3 region has 15 residues. The V gene's germline CDR1 is SGHAT and CDR2 FQNNGV. The CDR3 nucleotides read TGTGCCAGCAGCTTTAGGGGACTACTGTACAATGAGCAGTTCTTC. Translated: CASSFRGLLYNEQFF.

This chain joins TRBV5-1 and TRBJ2-5; tentative D call: TRBD2 (6 bases). CDR3 length equals 13 residues. V was clipped by 4 bases and J by 1 base, with 8 bases between them. Germline-derived CDR1 and CDR2 are SGHRS and YFSETQ. The CDR3 sequence: CASSRETQETQYF. Written as DNA, the CDR3 is TGCGCCAGCAGCCGGGAGACCCAAGAGACCCAGTACTTC.

This rearrangement joins TRBV27 to TRBJ1-1; D is ambiguous. Trimming stripped 5 bases from V and 1 base from J, with 17 bases between. The CDR3 totals 16 residues. The germline V gene has CDR1 MNHEY and CDR2 SMNVEV (reference sequence). CDR3 DNA: TGTGCCAGCAGTCGAAGTCCCGGGTCCTCGAACACTGAAGCTTTCTTT. Its protein product is CASSRSPGSSNTEAFF.

The chain joins TRBV6-5 to TRBJ2-7; 8 bases map to TRBD1. Germline V gene lookup returns CDR1 MNHEY and CDR2 SVGAGI. The CDR3 is 14 amino acids. The trim removed 4 bases at V and 6 bases at J, leaving 8 bases unmatched. CDR3 amino acids: CASSLGQGGFEQYF. DNA for the CDR3: TGTGCCAGCAGTTTAGGACAGGGTGGGTTCGAGCAGTACTTC.

This chain connects TRBV21-1 to TRBJ1-5. TRBV21-1 is termed a pseudogene. This CDR3 spans 15 amino acids. The chain's CDR3 is CASTSGGNSNQPQHF. The CDR3 DNA sequence: TGTGCCAGCACCTCCGGGGGGAATAGCAATCAGCCCCAGCATTTT.

This clone has just a few counts. V is TRBV11-2 and J is TRBJ1-2; D gene ambiguous. The CDR3 loop spans 11 amino acids. Trimming pared 3 bases from V and 5 bases from J, leaving 4 bases between. Per the germline V gene, CDR1 is SGHAT and CDR2 is FQNNGV. This CDR3 is CASSFRYGYTF. DNA of the CDR3: TGTGCCAGCAGCTTCCGATATGGCTACACCTTC.

The J gene is TRBJ2-4, the V gene TRBV19; 10 bases agree with TRBD2. J lost 0 bases, V lost 4 bases, and 3 bases had no gene match. CDR1 LNHDA and CDR2 SQIVND come from the germline V gene (reference sequence). The CDR3 spans 16 residues. The CDR3 here is CASSTLAGVAKNIQYF. DNA of the CDR3: TGTGCCAGTAGTACCCTAGCGGGGGTAGCCAAAAACATTCAGTACTTC. Looking up the rest from reference TRBV19 and TRBJ2-4 gives the full variable domain: DGGITQSPKYLFRKEGQNVTLSCEQNLNHDAMYWYRQDPGQGLRLIYYSQIVNDFQKGDIAEGYSVSREKKESFPLTVTSAQKNPTAFYLCASSTLAGVAKNIQYFGAGTRLSVL.

The chain couples TRBV24-1 to TRBJ2-2; D is perhaps TRBD1 (6 bases). The V end was cut by 10 bases, the J end by 2 bases, with 10 bases between. CDR1 and CDR2 (germline): KGHDR, SFDVKD. The CDR3 extends over 13 amino acids. The CDR3 loop reads CATGDINTGELFF. CDR3 coding DNA: TGTGCCACTGGGGACATAAACACCGGGGAGCTGTTTTTT.

The chain carries TRBV7-9 and TRBJ2-7; D is uncertain. V dropped 5 bases and J dropped 2 bases, with 10 bases sitting between them. The CDR3 has 13 residues. Germline V gives CDR1 SEHNR, CDR2 FQNEAQ (reference sequence). CDR3: CASSTDTAYEQYF. The CDR3 DNA reads TGTGCCAGCAGCACAGACACCGCCTACGAGCAGTACTTC.

V usage is TRBV18 and J usage is TRBJ1-1; D is uncertain. Trimming pared 2 bases from V and 6 bases from J, leaving 19 bases between. Germline V gives CDR1 KGHSH, CDR2 LQKENI. This CDR3 contains 16 residues. The CDR3 loop reads CASSPTVSGEYPEAFF. CDR3 DNA sequence: TGTGCCAGCTCACCAACGGTTAGCGGGGAGTATCCTGAAGCTTTCTTT.

The chain combines TRBV30 with TRBJ2-3, with 13 bases lining up with TRBD2. The CDR3 spans 14 residues. With 5 bases clipped from V and 5 bases from J, the junction kept 4 bases outside the gene matches. Germline V lookup: CDR1 GTSNPN, CDR2 SVGIG (reference sequence). The CDR3: CAWGTSGTQDTQYF. The CDR3 DNA sequence: TGTGCCTGGGGGACTAGCGGGACCCAAGATACGCAGTATTTT.

V is TRBV13 and J is TRBJ2-5; D uncertain. CDR3 length equals 13 residues. Germline-derived CDR1 and CDR2 are PRHDT and FYEKMQ (reference sequence). The V end lost 2 bases, the J end lost 5 bases, and 9 bases lay between the germline ends. Here the CDR3 reads CASSLLDSETQYF. The CDR3 region has the DNA TGTGCCAGCAGCTTACTAGATTCGGAGACCCAGTACTTC.

The chain recombines TRBV14 with TRBJ1-1; D is ambiguous. The CDR3 extends over 12 amino acids. In germline, CDR1 is SGHDN, CDR2 FVKESK. Trimming shortened V by 1 base and J by 3 bases, and 3 bases separated the two germline ends. CDR3: CASSQVHTEAFF. Written as DNA, the CDR3 is TGTGCCAGCAGCCAAGTTCACACTGAAGCTTTCTTT.

The chain carries TRBV30 and TRBJ1-6; TRBD1 matches at 10 bases. This CDR3 has 15 residues. CDR1 is GTSNPN and CDR2 is SVGIG in the germline V gene (reference sequence). V dropped 8 bases and J dropped 5; count of bases not matched to a gene: 9. This CDR3 reads CARSPTGGDNSPLHF. DNA of the CDR3: TGTGCCCGAAGCCCGACAGGGGGCGATAATTCACCCCTCCACTTT.

The chain uses TRBV30 and TRBJ1-1; possibly TRBD1 for D (5 bases). The V end lost 4 bases, the J end lost 0 bases, and 12 bases lay between the germline ends. The CDR3 spans 14 residues. Germline CDR1 and CDR2: GTSNPN and SVGIG (reference sequence). The CDR3 here is CAWKLGRVNTEAFF. Here the CDR3 DNA reads TGTGCCTGGAAGTTGGGACGGGTGAACACTGAAGCTTTCTTT.

The chain links TRBV2 to TRBJ1-2; D remains ambiguous. Germline V lookup: CDR1 SNHLY, CDR2 FYNNEI. CDR3 length: 12 residues. Trimming took 9 bases from V and 2 from J, leaving 10 bases between them. CDR3: CARDSENYGYTF. As DNA, the CDR3 is TGTGCCAGGGACTCCGAGAACTATGGCTACACCTTC.

Comment on this clone: Different DNA sequences within this sample yield the same CDR3. The chain uses TRBV28 and TRBJ2-7; D may match TRBD1 or TRBD2 (5 bases each). CDR3 length equals 13 residues. V lost 2 bases and J lost 2, with 7 bases in between. Looked up from germline, CDR1 is MDHEN and CDR2 is SYDVKM. The CDR3 protein is CASSLRGPYEQYF. The CDR3 DNA is TGTGCCAGCAGTTTACGGGGCCCCTACGAGCAGTACTTC.

The V gene is TRBV9, the J gene TRBJ1-1; weak D call: TRBD1 (5 bases). Germline V gene data show CDR1 as SGDLS and CDR2 as YYNGEE. The CDR3 contains 14 residues. Trimming took 4 bases from V and 3 from J, leaving 13 bases between them. The CDR3 reads CASSMGVRDTEAFF. Written as DNA, the CDR3 is TGTGCCAGCAGCATGGGGGTAAGGGACACTGAAGCTTTCTTT. The complete variable domain, with remaining parts taken from reference TRBV9 and TRBJ1-1, reads DSGVTQTPKHLITATGQRVTLRCSPRSGDLSVYWYQQSLDQGLQFLIQYYNGEERAKGNILERFSAQQFPDLHSELNLSSLELGDSALYFCASSMGVRDTEAFFGQGTRLTVV.

The DNA for the CDR3 is TGTGCCAGCACTAACCGAATCGGTAGCAGGGGGCCCAACGAGCAGTACTTC. Translating gives CASTNRIGSRGPNEQYF. The J gene is TRBJ2-7, the V gene TRBV27; 8 bases are shared with TRBD1. The CDR3 length is 17 residues. Germline CDR1 reads MNHEY; CDR2 reads SMNVEV (reference sequence). V trimming: 7 bases; J trimming: 5 bases; junction bases outside the gene matches: 19.

The rearrangement links TRBV5-4 to TRBJ2-2; 12 bases map to TRBD2. The junction had 13 bases not matched to a gene; V was cut back by 5 bases and J by 11 bases. CDR1 SGHNT and CDR2 YYREEE come from the germline V gene (reference sequence). The CDR3 has 16 amino acids. In DNA, the CDR3 is TGTGCCAGCAGTTCCCGGACTAGCGGGGTGCATGAAGAGCTGTTTTTT. Translation gives CASSSRTSGVHEELFF.

V and J are TRBV5-4 and TRBJ2-3, with a possible D match to TRBD1 (5 bases). The V and J ends lost 4 bases and 4 bases respectively, with 13 bases between them. The germline V gene encodes CDR1 SGHNT and CDR2 YYREEE (reference sequence). The CDR3 spans 14 residues. The CDR3, as DNA: TGTGCCAGCAGCAACCGACAGAGAGCAGATACGCAGTATTTT. It yields the protein CASSNRQRADTQYF.

The sample holds one count of this clone. This chain links TRBV9 with TRBJ1-3; tentative D call: TRBD1 (6 bases). The CDR3 has 14 residues. Deletions cut 4 bases from V and 2 bases from J, with 10 bases between. The germline CDR1 and CDR2 sequences are SGDLS and YYNGEE. The CDR3 is CASSPGVTGNTIYF. CDR3 nucleotides: TGTGCCAGCAGCCCAGGGGTTACTGGAAACACCATATATTTT. The full variable domain, completed using reference TRBV9 and TRBJ1-3, is DSGVTQTPKHLITATGQRVTLRCSPRSGDLSVYWYQQSLDQGLQFLIQYYNGEERAKGNILERFSAQQFPDLHSELNLSSLELGDSALYFCASSPGVTGNTIYFGEGSWLTVV.

For the CDR3, the DNA is TGTGCCAGCAGCCAAGAGGCAGCCTTTGACAATGAGCAGTTCTTC. It is translated as CASSQEAAFDNEQFF. The V gene is TRBV4-2, the J gene TRBJ2-1; D remains unclear. CDR3 length equals 15 residues. V lost 0 bases, J lost 5 bases, and 11 bases lay in between. Germline loops: CDR1 LGHNA, CDR2 YNFKEQ.

The V and J genes are TRBV24-1 and TRBJ2-1, with D possibly matching TRBD1 (7 bases). This CDR3 region has 14 residues. Trimming took 8 bases from V and 5 from J, leaving 15 bases between them. CDR1 KGHDR and CDR2 SFDVKD come from the germline V gene. This CDR3 reads CATTPSGGNNEQFF. CDR3 sequence (DNA): TGTGCCACCACCCCCTCAGGGGGGAACAATGAGCAGTTCTTC.